This T cell receptor beta chain was identified in a study of cytomegalovirus exposure and HLA in healthy donors. As regards this clone: Its specificity is not known.

PCR primers comprised 60 Vbeta and 13 Jbeta primers. Repertoires were generated with immunoSEQ multiplex PCR, while TCRdb's copy carries only in-frame clones and drops some. In total, the table holds some 72,000 clones. General study findings and limits: The authors listed 180 or so TCR beta chains as cytomegalovirus-associated. It was assumed in the presence/absence analyses that sequencing depth was roughly uniform across donors. After further analysis at a later stage, 16,951 TCR beta sequences were associated with HLA alleles at 0.05 false discovery rate.

There are 13 residues in the CDR3. The V and J ends lost 6 bases and 7 bases, in that order; junction bases with no gene match: 6. Germline-derived CDR1 and CDR2 are SGHTA and FQGTGA. This chain connects TRBV7-3 to TRBJ1-1; 9 bases agree with TRBD1. The sample comprised PBMCs. The TCR comes from a man aged 25-45 years in good health and CMV-seronegative. The CDR3 nucleotides read TGTGCCAGCAGTCCCGACAGGGGGAGTGAAGCTTTCTTT. Amino acid sequence: CASSPDRGSEAFF.